Following are 23 T cell receptor beta chains from one sample sequenced in a study of T cell responses to AZD1222 COVID-19 vaccine. Some clones are missing from TCRdb's copy, which holds only in-frame ones; the method was immunoSEQ multiplex PCR. The repertoire includes under 100,000 clones, about 92% of them detected once, and approximately 5.3% sits in the top ten. Sequencing used peripheral blood, obtained 28 days after the second AZD1222 dose. These receptors all stem from an adult who received the AZD1222 COVID-19 vaccine.

The genes are TRBV18 and TRBJ1-4, with D maybe TRBD1 (5 bases). This CDR3 spans 17 amino acids. Trimming cost V 2 bases and J 3 bases, with 16 bases left between them. The V gene's germline CDR1 is KGHSH and CDR2 LQKENI. Here the CDR3 reads CASSPRSSGAANEKLFF. In DNA, the CDR3 is TGTGCCAGCTCACCAAGGTCTAGTGGGGCCGCTAATGAAAAACTGTTTTTT. Filled out from reference TRBV18 and TRBJ1-4, the complete variable domain reads NAGVMQNPRHLVRRRGQEARLRCSPMKGHSHVYWYRQLPEEGLKFMVYLQKENIIDESGMPKERFSAEFPKEGPSILRIQQVVRGDSAAYFCASSPRSSGAANEKLFFGSGTQLSVL.

The chain employs TRBV9 and TRBJ2-3; D unclear. Trimming took off 0 bases at V and 1 base at J, with 6 bases between the two ends. From germline, CDR1 is SGDLS and CDR2 YYNGEE. CDR3 length equals 14 residues. The CDR3 loop is CASSVEGRTDTQYF. CDR3 sequence (DNA): TGTGCCAGCAGCGTAGAGGGTCGCACAGATACGCAGTATTTT.

The gene calls are TRBV7-2 and TRBJ2-5; D is ambiguous. CDR3 size: 14 residues. Germline CDR1 reads SGHTA; CDR2 reads FQGNSA. The V end lost 1 base, the J end lost 8 bases, and 14 bases lay between the germline ends. The CDR3 is CASSLDGSQRTQYF. The CDR3 DNA follows: TGTGCCAGCAGCTTAGACGGGTCTCAGCGAACCCAGTACTTC.

This clone was recorded only once. The chain has TRBV5-1 and TRBJ1-2, with D possibly matching TRBD1 (6 bases). Trimming removed 1 base at V and 0 bases at J, with 10 bases between. This CDR3 comprises 15 residues. CDR1 SGHRS and CDR2 YFSETQ come from the germline V gene. Here the CDR3 reads CASSLYRQANYGYTF. CDR3 coding DNA: TGCGCCAGCAGCTTGTACCGACAGGCTAACTATGGCTACACCTTC.

The V and J genes are TRBV9 and TRBJ2-3; TRBD2 matches at 10 bases. The germline CDR1 and CDR2 sequences are SGDLS and YYNGEE. This CDR3 is built from 18 residues. The J segment lost 0 bases and the V segment lost 4 bases, leaving 11 bases of the junction unmatched. CDR3 sequence: CASSLTSGATSSTDTQYF. For the CDR3, the DNA is TGTGCCAGCAGCCTAACTAGCGGGGCCACCTCTAGCACAGATACGCAGTATTTT.

The rearrangement links TRBV19 to TRBJ2-5; the D is unclear. From germline, CDR1 is LNHDA and CDR2 SQIVND (reference sequence). Between the trimmed V and J ends, which lost 3 bases and 1 base, there was a span of 6 bases. The CDR3 covers 13 residues. CDR3: CASSISSQETQYF. The CDR3 DNA follows: TGTGCCAGTAGTATCTCCAGCCAAGAGACCCAGTACTTC. Drawing the rest from reference TRBV19 and TRBJ2-5, the complete variable domain is DGGITQSPKYLFRKEGQNVTLSCEQNLNHDAMYWYRQDPGQGLRLIYYSQIVNDFQKGDIAEGYSVSREKKESFPLTVTSAQKNPTAFYLCASSISSQETQYFGPGTRLLVL.

This clone was detected only a few times. This chain uses TRBV27 with TRBJ1-5, with a possible D match to TRBD1 (5 bases). V was trimmed by 4 bases and J by 3 bases, leaving 10 bases between them. The CDR3 is 14 residues long. Germline V lookup: CDR1 MNHEY, CDR2 SMNVEV (reference sequence). The chain's CDR3 is CASSSPGLNQPQHF. The CDR3 DNA reads TGTGCCAGCAGTTCACCGGGGCTCAATCAGCCCCAGCATTTT.

CDR3 nucleotides: TGCAGCGTTGCCGGCCACAGGGTGGGGTTCTATGGCTACACCTTC. Translation gives CSVAGHRVGFYGYTF. The rearrangement links TRBV29-1 to TRBJ1-2, with D possibly matching TRBD1 (6 bases). There are 15 residues in the CDR3. V shed 4 bases and J shed 4 bases, with 19 bases lying between them. CDR1 SQVTM and CDR2 ANQGSEA come from the germline V gene. The complete variable domain, with remaining parts taken from reference TRBV29-1 and TRBJ1-2, reads SAVISQKPSRDICQRGTSLTIQCQVDSQVTMMFWYRQQPGQSLTLIATANQGSEATYESGFVIDKFPISRPNLTFSTLTVSNMSPEDSSIYLCSVAGHRVGFYGYTFGSGTRLTVV.

The chain recombines TRBV7-2 with TRBJ2-7; 8 bases agree with TRBD1. CDR1 SGHTA and CDR2 FQGNSA come from the germline V gene. V lost 5 bases and J lost 9; bases outside the gene matches: 9. The CDR3 consists of 13 residues. CDR3 amino acids: CASSTYSDRGQYF. The CDR3 nucleotides are TGTGCCAGCAGCACTTATTCTGACAGGGGGCAGTACTTC.

The gene calls are TRBV6-5 and TRBJ2-1; 9 nucleotides align to TRBD2. Germline V gene lookup returns CDR1 MNHEY and CDR2 SVGAGI. J was trimmed by 8 bases and V by 7 bases; bases with no gene match: 12. The length of the CDR3 is 15 residues. CDR3 region: CASTPPSGGIDEQFF. In DNA form, the CDR3 reads TGTGCCAGCACCCCACCCAGCGGGGGGATAGATGAGCAGTTCTTC.

The J gene is TRBJ2-3, the V gene TRBV12-3 or TRBV12-4; D ambiguous. The CDR3 length is 12 residues. Deletions cut 6 bases from V and 2 bases from J, with 6 bases between. In nucleotides, the CDR3 is TGTGCCAGCAGCCGGACCACAGATACGCAGTATTTT. Translation gives CASSRTTDTQYF.

The chain joins TRBV6-5 to TRBJ2-5; unclear D gene. Germline CDR1 is MNHEY and CDR2 is SVGAGI. This CDR3 has 12 residues. Trimming shortened V by 3 bases and J by 6 bases, and 8 bases separated the two germline ends. The CDR3 coding sequence is TGTGCCAGCAGTTATTTGGGAAAGACCCAGTACTTC. It codes for CASSYLGKTQYF.

The chain employs TRBV29-1 and TRBJ2-2, with 7 bases aligning to TRBD1. The trim removed 6 bases at V and 6 bases at J, leaving 10 bases unmatched. Germline V gene lookup returns CDR1 SQVTM and CDR2 ANQGSEA. This CDR3 has 14 amino acids. The CDR3 bases are TGCAGCGTGGCCAGCCAGGGGGTCGCCGGGGAGCTGTTTTTT. Translating it yields CSVASQGVAGELFF.

The chain couples TRBV12-3 or TRBV12-4 to TRBJ1-2, with a possible D match to TRBD1 (5 bases). Between the trimmed V and J ends, which lost 9 bases and 4 bases, there was a span of 15 bases. The CDR3 has 13 amino acids. The CDR3 DNA is TGTGCCAGTGCTCCCGGGACGGCCTATGGCTACACCTTC. It is translated as CASAPGTAYGYTF.

J is TRBJ2-1 and V is TRBV19, with D unclear. Germline-derived CDR1 and CDR2 are LNHDA and SQIVND (reference sequence). The CDR3 extends over 11 amino acids. The ends were cut back, 6 bases at V and 6 bases at J, with 6 bases in the middle. Here the CDR3 reads CASRFSNEQFF. The DNA for the CDR3 is TGTGCCAGTAGGTTCAGCAATGAGCAGTTCTTC.

CDR3 in amino acids: CASSVRLAETQYF. The DNA for the CDR3 is TGCGCCAGCAGTGTTCGCCTAGCTGAGACCCAGTACTTC. The chain carries TRBV10-1 and TRBJ2-5; D might be TRBD2 (5 bases). The CDR3 spans 13 residues. Germline CDR1 and CDR2: WNHNN and SYGVQD (reference sequence). V lost 4 bases and J lost 5, with 11 bases in between.

This sequence joins TRBV6-5 and TRBJ1-2; the D is unclear. The CDR3 has 13 amino acids. With 1 base removed from V and 2 bases from J, the gap between germline ends came to 5 bases. CDR1 is MNHEY, CDR2 SVGAGI, per germline. The CDR3 bases are TGTGCCAGCAGTTACTTGTCAAACTATGGCTACACCTTC. The encoded protein is CASSYLSNYGYTF.

This clone has a single count. The chain is built from TRBV6-5 and TRBJ1-2; possible D gene TRBD1, 5 bases. V lost 8 bases and J lost 9, with 25 bases in between. CDR1 is MNHEY, CDR2 SVGAGI, per germline. The CDR3 has 15 residues. Written as DNA, the CDR3 is TGTGCCAGCCTACACCTTGAGGGGCGCGCCCTGAGCTACACCTTC. Its protein is CASLHLEGRALSYTF.

The sample holds one count of this clone. The chain has TRBV2 and TRBJ1-2, with TRBD1 matching 8 bases. This CDR3 spans 13 amino acids. CDR1 and CDR2 from the germline V gene are SNHLY and FYNNEI. With V trimmed by 7 bases and J by 8 bases, 9 bases remained unmatched. In DNA form, the CDR3 reads TGTGCCAGCATTCCCGGACAGGGCCTCGGCTACACCTTC. Its protein is CASIPGQGLGYTF.

The chain is built from TRBV9 and TRBJ2-3; 8 bases line up with TRBD2. V shed 0 bases and J 5 bases; nucleotides not matched to a gene: 5. Germline V gene data show CDR1 as SGDLS and CDR2 as YYNGEE. The CDR3 is 15 amino acids. CDR3 residues: CASSVEGLGIDTQYF. CDR3 sequence (DNA): TGTGCCAGCAGCGTAGAGGGACTAGGGATAGATACGCAGTATTTT.

CDR3 in DNA: TGTGCCAGCAGCTACCGCGTCAATCAGCCCCAGCATTTT. This translates into CASSYRVNQPQHF. This chain connects TRBV27 to TRBJ1-5; D gene uncertain. V was pared by 6 bases and J by 3 bases, with 9 bases between. The germline gives CDR1 MNHEY, CDR2 SMNVEV (reference sequence). The CDR3 totals 13 residues.

V is TRBV7-9 and J is TRBJ1-5; TRBD1 agrees at 7 bases. V dropped 2 bases and J dropped 4; count of bases not matched to a gene: 11. The CDR3 extends over 17 amino acids. The germline gives CDR1 SEHNR, CDR2 FQNEAQ (reference sequence). The DNA of the CDR3 is TGTGCCAGCAGCTTATCTAAGCCGGGACAGAGTAATCAGCCCCAGCATTTT. Its protein product is CASSLSKPGQSNQPQHF.

The chain couples TRBV19 to TRBJ1-2, with 7 bases lining up with TRBD1. The germline V gene has CDR1 LNHDA and CDR2 SQIVND (reference sequence). The CDR3 length is 13 residues. V lost 10 bases to trimming and J lost 5 bases; unmatched junction nucleotides: 10. CDR3 DNA sequence: TGTGCCATTACTACAGGGGTTGGATATGGCTACACCTTC. This codes for CAITTGVGYGYTF.